The source of this T cell receptor beta chain is a study of blood T cells in healthy people across ages. Study-wide findings and caveats: In older individuals, TCR beta diversity per million T cells was lower, falling roughly linearly with age. Compared with aged donors, long-lived donors showed fewer expanded clones, suggesting selection. Estimates of diversity drawn from one million T cells were considered underestimates.

Germline V lookup: CDR1 MNHNS, CDR2 SASEGT. CDR3 size: 16 residues. V lost 3 bases to trimming and J lost 4 bases, with 16 bases between them. Through a sample-barcoded 5' primer and a J-beta primer mix, a second PCR was run for roughly 6 to 12 cycles. The authors tagged each cDNA molecule using a template-switch adaptor with 12 random nucleotides. MiXCR, run by TCRdb on the 5' RACE reads, gives a single entry per CDR3 protein. The table includes more than 650,000 distinct CDR3 sequences, about 24% detected once. With regard to this clonotype: The target antigen is unknown.

This rearrangement joins TRBV6-1 to TRBJ1-3; D may be TRBD1 (5 bases). The TCR comes from a man between 65 and 85 years old in good health. The sequenced sample consisted of blood. CDR3 nucleotide sequence: TGTGCCAGCAGTGACCGGGGCTCCCTTGGAGGAAACACCATATATTTT. Protein product: CASSDRGSLGGNTIYF.